This T cell receptor (beta chain) appears in the sequencing data of a study of blood T cells in healthy people across ages. As for the study in general: Capture by template switching was about one barcoded beta molecule per two T cells.

The use of a sample-barcoded 5' primer and a J-beta primer mix characterized a second PCR of about 6 to 12 cycles. TCRdb itself ran the 5' RACE reads through MiXCR, one entry per CDR3 protein. Here the sample spans roughly 2 million distinct CDR3 sequences, approximately 50% being singletons. The CDR3 extends over 16 amino acids. With 2 bases clipped from V and 7 bases from J, the junction kept 11 bases outside the gene matches. Germline CDR1 is MDHEN and CDR2 is SYDVKM. The TCR originated in a middle-aged woman in good health. The gene calls are TRBV28 and TRBJ2-1; 7 bases match TRBD2. The source material was blood. CDR3 protein: CASSLGLAVSVNEQFF. The DNA of the CDR3 is TGTGCCAGCAGTTTAGGGCTAGCGGTATCGGTGAATGAGCAGTTCTTC.